This T cell receptor (beta chain) was identified during a study of T cell responses to AZD1222 COVID-19 vaccine. Study summary: Second doses at about 4 or about 12 weeks were pooled.

Findings and caveats of the study: Nearly half of spike-specific TCRs reportedly go after variant regions that carry no mutations. Only 5 or 6 people who got AZD1222 tested seropositive at baseline. Donor demographics were predominantly white British with a female majority; clonal diversity may be underestimated.

Note on this clone: Its antigen remains unknown.

Assay: immunoSEQ multiplex PCR; the TCRdb copy retains only in-frame clones and omits some. Counted here are some 130,000 clones, less than 90% occurring once; the ten biggest clones make up 2% to 3%. The CDR3 spans 15 residues. Germline CDR1 reads SGHVS; CDR2 reads FQNEAQ. V gave up 4 bases and J gave up 9 bases; unmatched junction bases: 7. This material consisted of peripheral blood, taken on day 0 of AZD1222 vaccination. The V and J genes are TRBV7-8 and TRBJ2-1, with 12 bases matching TRBD2. This receptor was taken from an adult in good health. The CDR3: CASSSGLAGLGEQFF. The CDR3 region has the DNA TGTGCCAGCAGCTCGGGACTAGCGGGTCTCGGTGAGCAGTTCTTC. The full variable domain, with the rest looked up from reference TRBV7-8 and TRBJ2-1, is GAGVSQSPRYKVAKRGQDVALRCDPISGHVSLFWYQQALGQGPEFLTYFQNEAQLDKSGLPSDRFFAERPEGSVSTLKIQRTQQEDSAVYLCASSSGLAGLGEQFFGPGTRLTVL.